The 18 T cell receptor beta chains below all came from one sample that was sequenced in a study of T-cell memory formation after mild COVID-19. TCRdb reanalysed the 5' RACE reads using MiXCR and keeps one entry per CDR3 protein. The profile shows about 430,000 distinct CDR3 sequences, about 20% of them singletons. Sequences were obtained from PBMCs or a T cell subset sorted from them (not recorded which). These receptors were taken from a man between 18 and 35 years old who had mild COVID-19 (a few samples of this study predate the infection). Cell type and time point are not known.

The chain is built from TRBV6-1 and TRBJ1-5; no definite D call. This CDR3 is 11 amino acids long. CDR1 MNHNS and CDR2 SASEGT come from the germline V gene. The ends were cut back, 8 bases at V and 5 bases at J, with 7 bases in the middle. The CDR3 region is CASGKDQPQHF. CDR3 in DNA: TGTGCCAGCGGTAAAGATCAGCCCCAGCATTTT.

This clonotype was counted only a few times. V gene TRBV12-3 or TRBV12-4 combines with J gene TRBJ1-4; D may be TRBD1 (5 bases). The CDR3 loop spans 14 amino acids. The ends were cut back, 3 bases at V and 5 bases at J, with 10 bases in the middle. CDR3 in amino acids: CASSFPGLNEKLFF. As DNA, the CDR3 is TGTGCCAGCAGTTTTCCGGGACTAAATGAAAAACTGTTTTTT.

This clonotype appeared a few times. The chain has TRBV28 and TRBJ2-7; tentative D call: TRBD1 (5 bases). Trimming left V 5 bases short and J 4 bases short, with 18 bases between. This CDR3 comprises 15 residues. Germline V lookup: CDR1 MDHEN, CDR2 SYDVKM. The CDR3 DNA is TGTGCCAGCAGTGACACCTTAGGGGCCTTTTACGAGCAGTACGTC. This translates into CASSDTLGAFYEQYV.

The V and J genes are TRBV5-1 and TRBJ2-5; possibly TRBD1 or TRBD2 for D (5 bases each). Trimming took off 4 bases at V and 4 bases at J, with 11 bases between the two ends. Per germline, CDR1 SGHRS and CDR2 YFSETQ. The CDR3 has 13 residues. In nucleotides, the CDR3 is TGCGCCAGCAGCAGGGACCCGGGAGAGACCCAGTACTTC. Its protein product is CASSRDPGETQYF.

This clonotype was seen more than once but under ten times. V and J are TRBV12-3 or TRBV12-4 and TRBJ1-1; 7 bases are shared with TRBD1. This CDR3 has 15 residues. V was clipped by 4 bases and J by 1 base; unmatched bases: 6. Written as DNA, the CDR3 is TGTGCCAGCAGTTCACAGGGACAGAAGAACACTGAAGCTTTCTTT. Encoded protein: CASSSQGQKNTEAFF.

The table lists this clonotype with many counts. The chain joins TRBV10-2 to TRBJ2-3, with D tentatively TRBD2 (6 bases). CDR1 is WSHSY, CDR2 SAAADI, per germline. The CDR3 contains 15 residues. Between the trimmed V and J ends, which lost 1 base and 1 base, there was a span of 9 bases. Written as DNA, the CDR3 is TGCGCCAGCAGTGAGTGGGTAGCGGGCACAGATACGCAGTATTTT. Amino acids: CASSEWVAGTDTQYF.

This clonotype has a handful of counts. The J gene is TRBJ2-7, the V gene TRBV20-1, with D tentatively TRBD2 (6 bases). The CDR3 is 12 residues long. Germline values: CDR1 DFQATT, CDR2 SNEGSKA (reference sequence). V dropped 6 bases and J dropped 4 bases, with 13 bases sitting between them. CDR3 region: CSATGGEYEQYF. The CDR3 nucleotides read TGCAGTGCCACCGGCGGGGAGTACGAGCAGTACTTC.

This clonotype was seen a handful of times. The chain employs TRBV7-2 and TRBJ1-2; TRBD1 is a possible D gene (6 bases). Germline lookup yields CDR1 SGHTA and CDR2 FQGNSA. V was pared by 5 bases and J by 13 bases, with 17 bases between. The CDR3 has 12 amino acids. The CDR3 reads CASSRARGGATF. The CDR3 bases are TGTGCCAGCAGCCGCGCGAGGGGGGGCGCCACCTTC. Filled out from reference TRBV7-2 and TRBJ1-2, the complete variable domain reads GAGVSQSPSNKVTEKGKDVELRCDPISGHTALYWYRQSLGQGLEFLIYFQGNSAPDKSGLPSDRFSAERTGGSVSTLTIQRTQQEDSAVYLCASSRARGGATFGSGTRLTVV.

This clonotype was found a few times. A read error may account for a junction end that differs from germline. The chain is built from TRBV27 and TRBJ2-3; no definite D call. The CDR3 runs to 14 residues. Looked up from germline, CDR1 is MNHEY and CDR2 is SMNVEV (reference sequence). The CDR3 sequence is CASSGRNSRDTQYF. The CDR3 nucleotides are TGTGCCAGCAGTGGTAGGAACAGCAGAGATACGCAGTATTTT.

The rearrangement joins TRBV24-1 to TRBJ2-3; D is unclear. Germline CDR1 reads KGHDR; CDR2 reads SFDVKD. Between the trimmed V and J ends, which lost 0 bases and 5 bases, there was a span of 5 bases. This CDR3 region has 13 residues. CDR3 sequence (DNA): TGTGCCACCAGTGATTTGTTCGGAGATACGCAGTATTTT. It codes for CATSDLFGDTQYF.

This clonotype was detected a few times. J is TRBJ2-1 and V is TRBV4-1; TRBD2 agrees at 9 bases. Per the germline V gene, CDR1 is MGHRA and CDR2 is YSYEKL. The CDR3 loop spans 16 amino acids. V lost 0 bases to trimming and J lost 8 bases; unmatched junction nucleotides: 8. CDR3 sequence: CASSQDGTSPSDEQFF. CDR3 coding DNA: TGCGCCAGCAGCCAAGATGGGACTAGCCCCTCGGATGAGCAGTTCTTC.

V gene TRBV20-1 combines with J gene TRBJ2-7; 12 nucleotides align to TRBD2. The germline gives CDR1 DFQATT, CDR2 SNEGSKA (reference sequence). V dropped 0 bases and J dropped 2; count of bases not matched to a gene: 8. This CDR3 region has 17 residues. The CDR3 DNA reads TGCAGTGCTAGAGATCTACGACTAGCGGGGGCCCCCTACGAGCAGTACGTC. The encoded protein is CSARDLRLAGAPYEQYV.

The V and J genes are TRBV5-6 and TRBJ1-5; D gene uncertain. V gave up 1 base and J gave up 6 bases, with 11 bases separating them. The CDR3 is made up of 14 amino acids. CDR1 SGHDT and CDR2 YYEEEE come from the germline V gene. The CDR3 sequence: CASSLRPWGQPQHF. DNA of the CDR3: TGTGCCAGCAGCTTGAGGCCCTGGGGTCAGCCCCAGCATTTT.

The chain is built from TRBV4-3 and TRBJ2-1; TRBD1 matches at 8 bases. J lost 2 bases, V lost 4 bases, and 4 bases had no gene match. The CDR3 has 15 residues. Germline-derived CDR1 and CDR2 are LGHNA and YSLEER. CDR3 bases: TGCGCCAGCAGCCGGACAGGGAACCCCTACAATGAGCAGTTCTTC. This gives the protein CASSRTGNPYNEQFF.

The CDR3 bases are TGCAGTGCTAGCACTAGCGGAGGTGGGGAGACCCAGTACTTC. As protein: CSASTSGGGETQYF. V usage is TRBV20-1 and J usage is TRBJ2-5; TRBD2 aligns across 8 bases. The CDR3 loop spans 14 amino acids. CDR1 and CDR2 (germline): DFQATT, SNEGSKA (reference sequence). The V gene end was trimmed by 3 bases and the J gene end by 5 bases; junction bases not matched to a gene: 8.

Ten or more counts support this clonotype. A junction boundary mismatches the germline segment, possibly from a read error. The chain combines TRBV4-1 with TRBJ1-1, with TRBD1 identical over 9 bases. Germline V gene sequence: CDR1 MGHRA, CDR2 YSYEKL. The CDR3 loop spans 12 amino acids. In DNA, the CDR3 is TGCGCCAGCAGCCTCCAACAGGGGGCCGAGGTCTTT. Protein sequence: CASSLQQGAEVF.

There are a few counts of this clonotype. V and J are TRBV10-3 and TRBJ2-1; tentative D call: TRBD1 (6 bases). This CDR3 region has 14 residues. In germline, CDR1 is ENHRY, CDR2 SYGVKD. V lost 5 bases to trimming and J lost 6 bases, with 14 bases between them. CDR3 DNA: TGTGCCATCAGTCAACAAACCAGGGGCAATGAGCAGTTCTTC. Its protein is CAISQQTRGNEQFF.

This clonotype was found a few times. The gene calls are TRBV5-8 and TRBJ1-2; no reliable D call. Trimming pared 0 bases from V and 2 bases from J, leaving 8 bases between. Per the germline V gene, CDR1 is SGHTS and CDR2 is YDEGEE. The CDR3 contains 14 residues. The CDR3 sequence is CASSLGGPNYGYTF. CDR3 nucleotides: TGTGCCAGCAGCTTGGGAGGTCCCAACTATGGCTACACCTTC. Using reference TRBV5-8 and TRBJ1-2 for the parts outside the CDR3, the full variable domain is EAGVTQSPTHLIKTRGQQATLRCSPISGHTSVYWYQQALGLGLQFLLWYDEGEERNRGNFPPRFSGRQFPNYSSELNVNALELEDSALYLCASSLGGPNYGYTFGSGTRLTVV.